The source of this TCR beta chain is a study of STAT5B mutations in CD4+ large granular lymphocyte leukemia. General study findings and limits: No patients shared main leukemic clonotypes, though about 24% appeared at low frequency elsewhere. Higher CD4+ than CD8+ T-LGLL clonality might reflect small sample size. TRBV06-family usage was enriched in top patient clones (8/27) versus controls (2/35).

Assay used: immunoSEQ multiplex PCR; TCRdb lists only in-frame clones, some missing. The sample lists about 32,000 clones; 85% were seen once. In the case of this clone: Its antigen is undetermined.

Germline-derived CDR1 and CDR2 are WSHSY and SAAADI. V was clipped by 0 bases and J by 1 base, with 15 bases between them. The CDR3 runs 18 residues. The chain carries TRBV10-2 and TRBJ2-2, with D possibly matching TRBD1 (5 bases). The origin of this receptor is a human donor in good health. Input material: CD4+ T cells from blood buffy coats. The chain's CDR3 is CASSESNLAGMNTGELFF. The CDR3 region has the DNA TGCGCCAGCAGTGAGTCGAATCTGGCAGGGATGAACACCGGGGAGCTGTTTTTT.